Listed below are T cell receptor beta chains from one sample, sequenced in a study of CD8+ T cells in alopecia areata. Assay used: immunoSEQ multiplex PCR; TCRdb lists only in-frame clones, some missing. Here the sample spans more than 95,000 clones, around 60% being singletons. This specimen consisted of CD4+ T cells sorted from blood, obtained at week 4, from a patient treated with tofacitinib. The receptors stem from a human donor with alopecia areata. CDR3s include the opening cysteine and the closing phenylalanine or tryptophan. A D gene is named only where the DNA matches it firmly. A row's size may be missing; if present it is once, few, many or a size class.

D gene,J gene,V gene,clone size,CDR3 DNA,CDR3 protein
TRBD2,TRBJ2-1,TRBV11-2,NA,TGTGCCAGCAGCCGGGAGTGGACTAGCGGTGAAGGGTTCTTC,CASSREWTSGEGFF
NA,TRBJ2-7,TRBV5-1,NA,TGCGCCAGCAGCTACTTAGGGTCCTCCTACGAGCAGTACTTC,CASSYLGSSYEQYF
TRBD2,TRBJ2-5,TRBV7-2,NA,TGTGCCAGCATCCGCAGCGGGGGGGCCTGGGAGACCCAGTACTTC,CASIRSGGAWETQYF
NA,TRBJ1-4,TRBV6-5,NA,TGTGCCAGCAGCAAAACAGCAATAAATGAAAAACTGTTTTTT,CASSKTAINEKLFF
TRBD1,TRBJ1-1,TRBV29-1,NA,TGCAGCGTTGGCAGGGGGGACACTGAAGCTTTCTTT,CSVGRGDTEAFF
NA,TRBJ1-2,TRBV30,NA,TGTGCCTGGAGTGTACTTAGAGTTGGGACCCCATATGGCTACACCTTC,CAWSVLRVGTPYGYTF
NA,TRBJ2-5,TRBV29-1,many,TGCAGCGTTGGGGAGACCCAGTACTTC,CSVGETQYF
NA,TRBJ2-1,TRBV20-1,NA,TGCAGGATAGAGCGGAACAATGAGCAGTTCTTC,CRIERNNEQFF
NA,TRBJ2-5,TRBV29-1,few,TGCAGCGTTGTTAAACGGACCCAAGAGACCCAGTACTTC,CSVVKRTQETQYF
NA,TRBJ1-5,TRBV5-1,few,TGCGCCAGCAGCTTGGGGTTGGGGAGCAATCAGCCCCAGCATTTT,CASSLGLGSNQPQHF
NA,TRBJ1-4,TRBV7-4,many,TGTGCCAGCAGATATGTGGAACTGTTTTTT,CASRYVELFF
NA,TRBJ2-7,TRBV7-2,NA,TGTGCCAGCAGCTTAGATGATGTCAGAACCATCTCCTACGAGCAGTACTTC,CASSLDDVRTISYEQYF
NA,TRBJ2-1,TRBV28,NA,TGTGCCAGCAGTTTACAGGGGAACGGGTACAATGAGCAGTTCTTC,CASSLQGNGYNEQFF
NA,TRBJ1-4,TRBV29-1,once,TGCAGCGCCTGGGGGGAAGAAAAACTGTTTTTT,CSAWGEEKLFF
TRBD2,TRBJ2-1,TRBV5-1,NA,TGCGCCAGCAGCTTTGCAGCGGGAGGGGGCTACAATGAGCAGTTCTTC,CASSFAAGGGYNEQFF
NA,TRBJ2-7,TRBV5-4,NA,TGTGCCAGCAGCGCCGCGCAGGGGGGAAGGAACGAGCAGTACTTC,CASSAAQGGRNEQYF
NA,TRBJ1-4,TRBV30,NA,TGTGCCTGCCAGGGGCCAACTAATGAAAAACTGTTTTTT,CACQGPTNEKLFF
TRBD1,TRBJ2-7,TRBV13,few,TGTGCCAGCAGCGGACAGGGGGCTAGCGGGACCTACGAGCAGTACTTC,CASSGQGASGTYEQYF
NA,TRBJ2-7,TRBV5-1,NA,TGCGCCAGCAGCTTGGGGTGGCAGGGAACCTACGAGCAGTACTTC,CASSLGWQGTYEQYF
TRBD1,TRBJ2-1,TRBV7-8,NA,TGTGCCAGCAGCAACCCCGGGACAGATGAGCAGTTCTTC,CASSNPGTDEQFF
NA,TRBJ2-3,TRBV6-5,NA,TGTGCCAGCGGCCCCCGGGGGTTCGGGACAGATACGCAGTATTTT,CASGPRGFGTDTQYF
NA,TRBJ2-7,TRBV7-2,few,TGTGCCAGCAGCTTAGAGGGGGGGACCGGCTACGAGCAGTACTTC,CASSLEGGTGYEQYF
TRBD2,TRBJ2-1,TRBV15,few,TGTGCCACCAGCAGAGGGTCTAGCGGGGGGTACAATGAGCAGTTCTTC,CATSRGSSGGYNEQFF
NA,TRBJ1-1,TRBV7-9,NA,TGTGCCAGCAGCCCACAGTCGGCGAACACTGAAGCTTTCTTT,CASSPQSANTEAFF
NA,TRBJ2-7,TRBV6-5,NA,TGTGCCAGCAGTTACCGTCAGGGGTACGAGCAGTACTTC,CASSYRQGYEQYF
TRBD2,TRBJ2-3,TRBV29-1,few,TGCAGTCTAGCGGGGGACCTTAAAACCACAGATACGCAGTATTTT,CSLAGDLKTTDTQYF
NA,TRBJ2-3,TRBV2,NA,TGTGCCAGCCTCATTCTCACAGATACGCAGTATTTT,CASLILTDTQYF
TRBD1,TRBJ2-4,TRBV18,once,TGTGCCAGCTCAACGGACAGGGGGTTCAAAAACATTCAGTACTTC,CASSTDRGFKNIQYF
TRBD1,TRBJ2-1,TRBV9,NA,TGTGCCAGCAGCGTTAGGACAGGGAGAGACAATGAGCAGTTCTTC,CASSVRTGRDNEQFF
NA,TRBJ2-6,TRBV7-6,NA,TGTGCCAGCAGCTTAGAGGCGGACCCCGGGGCCAACGTCCTGACTTTC,CASSLEADPGANVLTF
NA,TRBJ1-1,TRBV29-1,NA,TGCAGCGTGGGGAATGGGATTTTGAACACTGAAGCTTTCTTT,CSVGNGILNTEAFF
TRBD1,TRBJ1-5,TRBV7-9,once,TGTGCCAGCAGCTCCCGGACAGGGGGGAATCAGCCCCAGCATTTT,CASSSRTGGNQPQHF
NA,TRBJ2-7,TRBV7-2,NA,TGTGCCAGCAGCGCTACGGACGCCTCCTACGAGCAGTACTTC,CASSATDASYEQYF
NA,TRBJ2-2,TRBV27,NA,TGTGCCAGCAGGTCTGACCGCACGAACACCGGGGAGCTGTTTTTT,CASRSDRTNTGELFF
TRBD2,TRBJ2-1,TRBV7-9,NA,TGTGCCAGCAGCTTTAGTAGCGGGGGGACGAGCTCCTACAATGAGCAGTTCTTC,CASSFSSGGTSSYNEQFF
NA,TRBJ2-1,TRBV5-4,once,TGTGCCAGCAGCTTGCCGGACAATGAGCAGTTCTTC,CASSLPDNEQFF
TRBD2,TRBJ2-1,TRBV7-2,few,TGTGCCAGCAGCCCCCGGACTAGCGGGAGGGATGAGCAGTTCTTC,CASSPRTSGRDEQFF
NA,TRBJ2-7,TRBV5-1,NA,TGCGCCAGCAGCTTGGACTCTATCTACGAGCAGTACTTC,CASSLDSIYEQYF
TRBD1,TRBJ1-1,TRBV7-2,NA,TGTGCCAGCAGCCCTATGACAGGGGGCACTGAAGCTTTCTTT,CASSPMTGGTEAFF
NA,TRBJ1-5,TRBV29-1,NA,TGCAGCGTTGTCTTCGGGGGACGGGGTCAGCCCCAGCATTTT,CSVVFGGRGQPQHF
NA,TRBJ1-2,TRBV25-1,few,TGTGCCAGCACCAGGGGCAGGGGCTATGGCTACACCTTC,CASTRGRGYGYTF
TRBD2,TRBJ2-1,TRBV29-1,NA,TGCAGCGTTGGTACGAGCGGGAGTGATTACAATGAGCAGTTCTTC,CSVGTSGSDYNEQFF
NA,TRBJ2-5,TRBV7-2,few,TGTGCCAGCAGACGGGCAGGGGAGACCCAGTACTTC,CASRRAGETQYF
TRBD1,TRBJ2-5,TRBV25-1,few,TGTGCCAGTGCCAAACCAGGGGGAGAGACCCAGTACTTC,CASAKPGGETQYF
TRBD1,TRBJ2-5,TRBV28,NA,TGTGCCAGCAGTTTACAGGGGACAGTCCAAGAGACCCAGTACTTC,CASSLQGTVQETQYF
NA,TRBJ2-7,TRBV10-3,NA,TGTGCCATCAGTGCGGACTCCTACGAGCAGTACTTC,CAISADSYEQYF
NA,TRBJ1-4,TRBV7-9,NA,TGTGCCAGCAGCATTCTATCGGGGAATGAAAAACTGTTTTTT,CASSILSGNEKLFF
NA,TRBJ1-2,TRBV25-1,NA,TGTGCCAGCAGCCAGGATGGCTACACCTTC,CASSQDGYTF
NA,TRBJ1-2,TRBV6-1,NA,TGTGCCAGCAGCACAGGGTTAACGGATGGCTACACCTTC,CASSTGLTDGYTF
NA,TRBJ2-6,TRBV2,NA,TGTGCCAGCAGGGATTTTTCTGGGGCCAACGTCCTGACTTTC,CASRDFSGANVLTF
TRBD1,TRBJ2-3,TRBV2,NA,TGTGCCAGCAGCCCGACAGGGGATACGCAGTATTTT,CASSPTGDTQYF
NA,TRBJ1-1,TRBV23-1,few,TGCGCCAGCAGTCAATCCCCCCCTGGAAGGAACACTGAAGCTTTCTTT,CASSQSPPGRNTEAFF
TRBD1,TRBJ2-1,TRBV5-1,NA,TGCGCCAGCAGCCAAAACGACAGGGAACAGTTCTTC,CASSQNDREQFF
NA,TRBJ2-5,TRBV7-2,NA,TGTGCCAGCAGCTCCCCCGGGGGTGGGTCCCTCTGGGAGACCCAGTACTTC,CASSSPGGGSLWETQYF
TRBD1,TRBJ2-7,TRBV7-2,few,TGTGCCAGCAGCTCCATTAGGGGGCCCTACGAGCAGTACTTC,CASSSIRGPYEQYF